The 23 T cell receptor beta chains below come from one sample, sequenced in a study of CXCR3-negative and CXCR3-positive naive CD8 T cells. Study-level points and caveats: Naive CXCR3-positive cells had TRB CDR3s more hydrophobic than those of CXCR3-negative naive cells.

Which antigens these TCRs recognize remains unknown. Libraries were UMI-labeled 5' RACE TRB cDNA. TCRdb reprocessed the 5' RACE reads and stores each CDR3 protein as one record, lacking DNA. The sample is made up of approximately 59,000 distinct CDR3 sequences, and the top ten hold under 0.8% of it. Specimen: naive CXCR3+ CD8+ T cells from blood. Subset in this sample: CD45RO-CCR7+CD27+CD95- naive CD8+ T cells expressing CXCR3 (TNR3+). Source of these receptors: a human donor in good health. Some clones in this sample may be carry-over from other donors' samples.

The chain employs TRBV29-1 and TRBJ2-2; with no DNA, the TCRdb D assignment of TRBD2 cannot be verified. Germline-derived CDR1 and CDR2 are SQVTM and ANQGSEA. CDR3 length: 14 amino acids. The chain's CDR3 is CSAISGSGTGELFF.

The chain has TRBV7-2 and TRBJ2-5; TCRdb gives TRBD1 as the D gene, but with no DNA this cannot be confirmed. Germline values: CDR1 SGHTA, CDR2 FQGNSA. The CDR3 contains 18 residues. The CDR3 sequence is CASSQLRVGSGNQETQYF.

The rearrangement links TRBV27 to TRBJ1-1; TCRdb lists TRBD1, though no DNA is available to test this call. Germline CDR1 and CDR2: MNHEY and SMNVEV (reference sequence). The CDR3 is made up of 13 amino acids. The CDR3 sequence: CASSLGAQVAAFF.

The rearrangement links TRBV7-2 to TRBJ2-3; TCRdb lists TRBD1, though no DNA is available to test this call. Germline CDR1 reads SGHTA; CDR2 reads FQGNSA. The CDR3 runs 16 residues. This CDR3 is CASRRRGQPSTDTQYF.

This chain connects TRBV3-1 to TRBJ2-7; TCRdb returns TRBD1, unconfirmable since there is no DNA. The CDR3 has 21 amino acids. Germline V gives CDR1 LGHDT, CDR2 YNNKEL (reference sequence). CDR3 loop: CASSQVVDPPPVLLGGYEQYF.

This chain connects TRBV20-1 to TRBJ2-1. The CDR3 is 15 residues long. Germline V gene sequence: CDR1 DFQATT, CDR2 SNEGSKA (reference sequence). CDR3: CSARDSDFLYNEQFF.

J is TRBJ1-2 and V is TRBV6-5. This CDR3 is built from 17 residues. Germline assignment: CDR1 MNHEY and CDR2 SVGAGI. The CDR3 loop reads CASSLHPGLLFNYGYTF.

The rearrangement joins TRBV7-9 to TRBJ1-5. The CDR3 is 12 amino acids. Germline V lookup: CDR1 SEHNR, CDR2 FQNEAQ (reference sequence). CDR3 sequence reads: CASSLGTFLQHF.

This rearrangement joins TRBV19 to TRBJ2-7. The V gene's germline CDR1 is LNHDA and CDR2 SQIVND (reference sequence). The CDR3 consists of 13 residues. CDR3 in amino acids: CASSIDLGYEQYF. Together with reference TRBV19 and TRBJ2-7, the CDR3 gives the full variable domain: DGGITQSPKYLFRKEGQNVTLSCEQNLNHDAMYWYRQDPGQGLRLIYYSQIVNDFQKGDIAEGYSVSREKKESFPLTVTSAQKNPTAFYLCASSIDLGYEQYFGPGTRLTVT.

This chain's CDR3 is CASSGTSGGFHEQYF. This chain links TRBV7-2 with TRBJ2-7; TCRdb's D call, TRBD2, is unchecked because there is no DNA. Germline V gene lookup returns CDR1 SGHTA and CDR2 FQGNSA. The CDR3 runs 15 residues.

The chain employs TRBV27 and TRBJ2-2. CDR1 and CDR2 (germline): MNHEY, SMNVEV (reference sequence). This CDR3 spans 13 amino acids. The CDR3 loop reads CASSGSLTGELFF.

This rearrangement joins TRBV7-6 to TRBJ2-1. The V gene's germline CDR1 is SGHVS and CDR2 FNYEAQ. This CDR3 has 15 residues. The CDR3 region is CASSLPGRNDNEQFF. The full variable domain, rest sourced from reference TRBV7-6 and TRBJ2-1, is GAGVSQSPRYKVTKRGQDVALRCDPISGHVSLYWYRQALGQGPEFLTYFNYEAQQDKSGLPNDRFSAERPEGSISTLTIQRTEQRDSAMYRCASSLPGRNDNEQFFGPGTRLTVL.

This sequence joins TRBV7-9 and TRBJ2-5. Germline V lookup: CDR1 SEHNR, CDR2 FQNEAQ (reference sequence). The CDR3 has 13 amino acids. CDR3 in amino acids: CASSSVLWETQYF.

The gene calls are TRBV7-2 and TRBJ2-7; the TCRdb call, TRBD2, lacks DNA for checking. This CDR3 contains 14 residues. Per germline, CDR1 SGHTA and CDR2 FQGNSA. The CDR3 loop is CASSLIRDYYEQYF. The whole variable domain, remainder taken from reference TRBV7-2 and TRBJ2-7, is GAGVSQSPSNKVTEKGKDVELRCDPISGHTALYWYRQSLGQGLEFLIYFQGNSAPDKSGLPSDRFSAERTGGSVSTLTIQRTQQEDSAVYLCASSLIRDYYEQYFGPGTRLTVT.

This chain links TRBV27 with TRBJ2-7; the D call of TRBD1 rests on TCRdb alone, since no DNA is present to check it. The length of the CDR3 is 14 residues. The germline V gene has CDR1 MNHEY and CDR2 SMNVEV (reference sequence). The CDR3 here is CASSFRVRFYEQYF.

V gene TRBV29-1 combines with J gene TRBJ2-1; the TRBD2 assignment by TCRdb is unverifiable without DNA. CDR1 is SQVTM and CDR2 is ANQGSEA in the germline V gene. The CDR3 is 13 amino acids. The CDR3 loop is CSVPSGGLDEQFF.

This chain links TRBV20-1 with TRBJ2-7; TCRdb picks TRBD1, but there is no DNA to check that call. This CDR3 is 15 amino acids long. Germline V gives CDR1 DFQATT, CDR2 SNEGSKA (reference sequence). The CDR3 loop reads CSARDLGQPLYEQYF.

The chain employs TRBV7-9 and TRBJ2-5. Germline assignment: CDR1 SEHNR and CDR2 FQNEAQ (reference sequence). This CDR3 is built from 16 residues. The CDR3 loop reads CASSLLAQRTQETQYF.

V and J are TRBV13 and TRBJ1-1. CDR3 length: 12 residues. Per the germline V gene, CDR1 is PRHDT and CDR2 is FYEKMQ (reference sequence). The CDR3 spells CASSLENTEAFF.

The chain uses TRBV11-3 and TRBJ2-1; checking the TCRdb D call of TRBD1 is not possible without DNA. The germline V gene encodes CDR1 SGHNT and CDR2 YENEEA. The CDR3 contains 15 residues. The CDR3: CASSLISAPGDEQFF.

V gene TRBV7-9 combines with J gene TRBJ2-1; TCRdb calls TRBD2, which cannot be checked without DNA. Germline assignment: CDR1 SEHNR and CDR2 FQNEAQ (reference sequence). This CDR3 comprises 16 residues. The CDR3 reads CASSLAAGLTYNEQFF.

The chain has TRBV7-8 and TRBJ2-1; TCRdb returns TRBD1, unconfirmable since there is no DNA. This CDR3 comprises 15 residues. Germline V gives CDR1 SGHVS, CDR2 FQNEAQ. CDR3 region: CASSLVAGAVDEQFF.

The chain is built from TRBV7-6 and TRBJ2-1; the D call from TCRdb, TRBD2, cannot be confirmed without DNA. The germline V gene encodes CDR1 SGHVS and CDR2 FNYEAQ. The CDR3 length is 14 residues. The CDR3 sequence is CASSLAPGTAEQFF.